This TCR beta chain was recorded in a study of control samples from healthy donors and cancer patients. V gave up 0 bases and J gave up 8 bases, with 11 bases separating them. The CDR3 length is 13 residues. The germline V gene encodes CDR1 SGHDT and CDR2 YYEEEE. TCRdb keeps only in-frame clones here, not all; method: immunoSEQ multiplex PCR. Of roughly 55,000 clones in the sample, more than 85% were seen once. The V gene is TRBV5-6, the J gene TRBJ1-2, with D unresolved. Source material: PBMCs. The sequence derives from a middle-aged man with colorectal cancer. The CDR3 spells CASSLAAPGGYTF. The CDR3 DNA sequence: TGTGCCAGCAGCTTGGCGGCTCCTGGAGGCTACACCTTC.